These T cell receptor beta chains were read from a single sample in a study of OX40 agonist ivuxolimab in advanced cancers. The repertoire was sequenced with immunoSEQ multiplex PCR; TCRdb's copy has only in-frame clones and lacks some. The sample yields tens of thousands of clones, around 90% seen once. The sequences come from CD4+ or CD8+ T cells sorted from blood, collected in a trial of the OX40 agonist ivuxolimab. The receptors stem from an adult with an advanced solid tumor such as melanoma, head and neck, liver or kidney cancer. The CDR3 runs from the conserved cysteine through the conserved F or W. The D gene is left open where the match is weak. The listing skips clone size in some rows; elsewhere it reads once, few, many or a size class.

v_gene	abundance	j_gene	d_gene	len	CDR3nt	CDR3aa
TRBV27	-	TRBJ2-5	TRBD1	16	TGTGCCAGCAGTACTCGGGACAGGCCTGCGAAGGAGACCCAGTACTTC	CASSTRDRPAKETQYF
TRBV19	-	TRBJ1-1	TRBD1	12	TGTGCCAGTAGTGGGCAGGGGGCAAAAGCTTTCTTT	CASSGQGAKAFF
TRBV4-1	-	TRBJ1-2	-	13	TGCGCCAGCAGCCAAAATCGACTTTATGGCTACACCTTC	CASSQNRLYGYTF
TRBV11-2	few	TRBJ1-2	-	16	TGTGCCAGCAGCTTACCCCCCAGGAGGGCCGAATATGGCTACACCTTC	CASSLPPRRAEYGYTF
TRBV19	-	TRBJ1-1	-	15	TGTGCCAGTACGGACAAATCACAGGGGAACACTGAAGCTTTCTTT	CASTDKSQGNTEAFF
TRBV4-1	once	TRBJ2-5	-	13	TGCGCCAGCAGCCAAGATGAGGGGTGGACCCAGTACTTC	CASSQDEGWTQYF
TRBV7-3	-	TRBJ2-3	-	17	TGTGCCAGCAGCTTATACCCCTGGGGAATCAGGACAGATACGCAGTATTTT	CASSLYPWGIRTDTQYF
TRBV5-4	-	TRBJ2-7	TRBD2	13	TGTGCCAGCAGCTTGGAGGCTAGCGGCGAGCAGTACTTC	CASSLEASGEQYF
TRBV2	-	TRBJ2-3	-	14	TGTGCCAGCAGTTCCGGGGGGCCAAAAGATACGCAGTATTTT	CASSSGGPKDTQYF
TRBV10-3	-	TRBJ2-7	-	13	TGTGCCATCAGGACAGGTCCACCGGACGAGCAGTACTTC	CAIRTGPPDEQYF
TRBV11-3	-	TRBJ2-1	TRBD2	15	TGTGCCAGCAGCTTTGGCGGGAGTTCCTACAATGAGCAGTTCTTC	CASSFGGSSYNEQFF
TRBV12-5	-	TRBJ2-1	-	16	TGTGCTAGTGGTTTGGCCATGATAAGCTCCTACAATGAGCAGTTCTTC	CASGLAMISSYNEQFF
TRBV28	-	TRBJ1-5	-	14	TGTGCCAGTAGTTTTGGGGGGCTGAGGCAGCCCCAGCATTTT	CASSFGGLRQPQHF
TRBV21-1	-	TRBJ1-3	-	19	TGTGCCAGCAGCAAAGCGCGGGAGGTAATAATTCTCTCTGGAAACACCATATATTTT	CASSKAREVIILSGNTIYF
TRBV10-3	-	TRBJ2-7	-	11	TGTGCCACGCAGGGTGCCCACGAGCAGTACTTC	CATQGAHEQYF
TRBV6-5	-	TRBJ2-7	TRBD1	13	TGTGCCAGCTTCCCAGGGGGCTCCTACGAGCAGTACTTC	CASFPGGSYEQYF
TRBV29-1	-	TRBJ2-3	-	13	TGCAGCGTTGACGGGGCATGGGGAGATACGCAGTATTTT	CSVDGAWGDTQYF
TRBV21-1	-	TRBJ2-5	-	14	TGTGCCAGCAGTCCAGGGGGAAACCAAGAGACCCAGTACTTC	CASSPGGNQETQYF
TRBV6-5	-	TRBJ1-2	TRBD1	14	TGTGCCAGCAGTTACCCGGGACAGTTTAATGGCTACACCTTC	CASSYPGQFNGYTF
TRBV28	-	TRBJ2-7	-	16	TGTGCCAGCAGTTCAGGAATGGGGACGAGACCCTACGAGCAGTACTTC	CASSSGMGTRPYEQYF
TRBV28	-	TRBJ2-7	-	15	TGTGCCAGCAGATTGGGTGGGGGGCCTTATTACGAGCAGTACTTC	CASRLGGGPYYEQYF
TRBV9	-	TRBJ1-3	TRBD1	16	TGTGCCAGCAGCCCCCAGACAGGGACATATGGAAACACCATATATTTT	CASSPQTGTYGNTIYF
TRBV5-1	-	TRBJ2-3	-	13	TGCGCCAGCAGCTTGACCGGCACAGATACGCAGTATTTT	CASSLTGTDTQYF
TRBV5-6	-	TRBJ1-1	TRBD1	16	TGTGCCAGCAGCTCAAATTATCAGGGGGCGAAAACTGAAGCTTTCTTT	CASSSNYQGAKTEAFF
TRBV7-9	once	TRBJ2-3	-	14	TGTGCCAGCAGCTTGCCTTTTGGGGGCGATACGCAGTATTTT	CASSLPFGGDTQYF
TRBV29-1	once	TRBJ2-5	-	11	TGCAGCTTCGAAGGTCAAGAGACCCAGTACTTC	CSFEGQETQYF
TRBV18	-	TRBJ1-1	-	15	TGTGCCAGCTCACCACCGGCGGGAATTGACACTGAAGCTTTCTTT	CASSPPAGIDTEAFF
TRBV23-1	-	TRBJ1-3	-	15	TGCGCCAGCAGCCAACGAAGGGGGGCTCAAAACACCATATATTTT	CASSQRRGAQNTIYF
TRBV5-1	once	TRBJ1-1	-	15	TGCGCCAGCAGCTTGGAGACAGGCGGGATCACTGAAGCTTTCTTT	CASSLETGGITEAFF
TRBV5-1	-	TRBJ2-3	TRBD2	18	TGCGCCAGCAGCTTGGCCGGGACTAGCGGGGGGCCGTGGGATACGCAGTATTTT	CASSLAGTSGGPWDTQYF
TRBV19	-	TRBJ1-4	-	16	TGTGCCAGTACCCCTTCCCACAGCGGACGGTATGAAAAACTGTTTTTT	CASTPSHSGRYEKLFF
TRBV19	-	TRBJ2-5	-	14	TGTGCCAGTAGTGAGCTACAGGGAAGAGAGACCCAGTACTTC	CASSELQGRETQYF
TRBV5-4	-	TRBJ1-5	-	13	TGTGCCAGCAGCTTATCACCTGATCAGCCCCAGCATTTT	CASSLSPDQPQHF
TRBV7-9	-	TRBJ2-1	-	14	TGTGCCAGCAGCCCCCACCCAGGGGACAATGAGCAGTTCTTC	CASSPHPGDNEQFF
TRBV28	-	TRBJ1-1	-	12	TGTGCCAGCGGGGGCGGCAACACTGAAGCTTTCTTT	CASGGGNTEAFF
TRBV19	-	TRBJ2-3	TRBD2	15	TGTGCCAGTAGTATTGGGCTAGCGGGAGGGAATACGCAGTATTTT	CASSIGLAGGNTQYF
TRBV20-1	few	TRBJ2-3	-	11	TGCAGTGTTCAGTTCCTTGGAGCGCAGTATTTT	CSVQFLGAQYF
TRBV7-2	few	TRBJ2-7	TRBD2	15	TGTGCCAGCAGTTCCCAGCGGGGATCCCTCTACGAGCAGTACTTC	CASSSQRGSLYEQYF
TRBV28	-	TRBJ2-5	-	12	TGTGCCAGCAGTTTAGGGGAAGAGACCCAGTACTTC	CASSLGEETQYF
TRBV7-2	-	TRBJ2-5	TRBD2	15	TGTGCCAGCAGCCCGTCGGGGGGAACCAGGGAGACCCAGTACTTC	CASSPSGGTRETQYF
TRBV2	-	TRBJ2-1	-	14	TGTGCCAGCAGAAAGGGGGAACTACCCCCGGGGCAGTTCTTC	CASRKGELPPGQFF
TRBV6-1	-	TRBJ1-5	-	15	TGTGCCAGCAGTTTAGAAGGAACACCAAATCAGCCCCAGCATTTT	CASSLEGTPNQPQHF